This TCR beta chain stems from a study of T cell repertoires in cytomegalovirus infection. Study-level background: HLA-B-restricted CMV epitopes that are well studied were used alongside recently identified HLA-C-restricted ones. Public TCR beta signatures marked donors with CMV infection and the matching HLA. Study-level points and caveats: Totalled public TCR beta family frequency picked out people who carried CMV plus the relevant HLA. CMV-specific TCR beta clonotypes restricted by HLA-C dominated the ex vivo response.

The CDR3 has 14 residues. In germline, CDR1 is SGHDN, CDR2 FVKESK. V lost 5 bases, J lost 4 bases, and 15 bases lay in between. One entry per CDR3 protein, called by TCRdb with MiXCR from the reads. Of some 900,000 distinct CDR3 sequences in the sample, 30% to 35% were seen once. With regard to this clonotype: What it recognizes is unknown.

The V and J genes are TRBV14 and TRBJ2-7, with D tentatively TRBD1 (6 bases). This receptor was taken from a human donor in good health (CMV status not recorded). Some clones in this sample may be carry-over from other donors' samples. The material was cultured CD8+ T cells from PBMCs, obtained from culture after CMV antigen stimulation. CDR3 coding DNA: TGTGCCAGCAGCGTAACAGGGCAACTTTACGAGCAGTACTTC. Translating gives CASSVTGQLYEQYF. The full variable domain, completed using reference TRBV14 and TRBJ2-7, is EAGVTQFPSHSVIEKGQTVTLRCDPISGHDNLYWYRRVMGKEIKFLLHFVKESKQDESGMPNNRFLAERTGGTYSTLKVQPAELEDSGVYFCASSVTGQLYEQYFGPGTRLTVT.